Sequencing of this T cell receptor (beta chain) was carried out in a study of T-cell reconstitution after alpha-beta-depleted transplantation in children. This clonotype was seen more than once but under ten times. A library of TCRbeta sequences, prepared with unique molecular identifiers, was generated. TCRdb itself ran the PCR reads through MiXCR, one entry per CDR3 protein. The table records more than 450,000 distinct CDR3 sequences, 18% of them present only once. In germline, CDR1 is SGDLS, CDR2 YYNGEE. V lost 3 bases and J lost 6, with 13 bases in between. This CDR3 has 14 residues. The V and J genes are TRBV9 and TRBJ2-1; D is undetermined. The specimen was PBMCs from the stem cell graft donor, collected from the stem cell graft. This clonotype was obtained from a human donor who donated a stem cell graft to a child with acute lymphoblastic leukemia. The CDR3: CASSDDPTSNEQFF. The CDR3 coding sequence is TGTGCCAGCAGCGACGACCCGACTTCCAATGAGCAGTTCTTC.